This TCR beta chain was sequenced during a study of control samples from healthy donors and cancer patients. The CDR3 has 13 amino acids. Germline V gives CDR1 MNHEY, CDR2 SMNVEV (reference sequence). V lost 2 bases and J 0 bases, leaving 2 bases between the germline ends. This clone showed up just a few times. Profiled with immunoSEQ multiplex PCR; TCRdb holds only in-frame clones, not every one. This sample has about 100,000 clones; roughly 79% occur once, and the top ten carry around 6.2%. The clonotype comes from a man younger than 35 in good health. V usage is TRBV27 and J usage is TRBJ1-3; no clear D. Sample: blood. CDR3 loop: CASSLNSGNTIYF. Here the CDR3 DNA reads TGTGCCAGCAGTTTAAACTCTGGAAACACCATATATTTT.